These 21 T cell receptor beta chains share one sample of origin, sequenced in a study of CD8+ T cells in alopecia areata. Following extraction, RNA underwent reverse transcription to cDNA, which served as the sequencing template. The protocol was immunoSEQ multiplex PCR, while the TCRdb copy is restricted to in-frame clones and leaves out a portion. The repertoire includes approximately 210,000 clones, approximately 70% of them detected once, and 1.2% sits in the top ten. As for treatment: oral pan-JAK inhibitor, 5-10 mg twice daily. The source material was CD4+ T cells sorted from blood, sampled around week 46, from a patient treated with tofacitinib. The receptors here all came from a human donor with alopecia areata.

The chain is built from TRBV30 and TRBJ1-5; D may be TRBD1 (5 bases). This CDR3 has 15 residues. Between the trimmed V and J ends, which lost 3 bases and 5 bases, there was a span of 17 bases. CDR1 is GTSNPN and CDR2 is SVGIG in the germline V gene (reference sequence). The DNA for the CDR3 is TGTGCCTGGAGGGCCGGCGACACAGGCCATCAGCCCCAGCATTTT. As protein: CAWRAGDTGHQPQHF.

The DNA of the CDR3 is TGTGCCAGCAGCTTTGGAACCATGAACACTGAAGCTTTCTTT. Its translation: CASSFGTMNTEAFF. This sequence joins TRBV13 and TRBJ1-1; no clear D. Germline assignment: CDR1 PRHDT and CDR2 FYEKMQ (reference sequence). Between the trimmed V and J ends, which lost 3 bases and 0 bases, there was a span of 8 bases. CDR3 length: 14 amino acids.

This clone was counted between two and nine times. The rearrangement joins TRBV5-1 to TRBJ1-1; 8 nucleotides match TRBD1. After removal of 0 bases from V and 7 bases from J, the junction contained 8 bases not matched to a gene. Germline lookup yields CDR1 SGHRS and CDR2 YFSETQ. This CDR3 contains 15 residues. CDR3 DNA: TGCGCCAGCAGCTTGGAACTTGGACAGGGCATTGAAGCTTTCTTT. Its translation is CASSLELGQGIEAFF.

V usage is TRBV7-3 and J usage is TRBJ2-2; D is unresolved. Deletions cut 5 bases from V and 5 bases from J, with 9 bases between. CDR3 size: 13 residues. Germline V gene data show CDR1 as SGHTA and CDR2 as FQGTGA. The CDR3 loop is CASSPSSTGELFF. CDR3 sequence (DNA): TGTGCCAGCAGCCCCTCGTCAACCGGGGAGCTGTTTTTT.

This chain's CDR3 is CASGRTGELFF. DNA of the CDR3: TGTGCCAGCGGGAGGACCGGGGAGCTGTTTTTT. The chain recombines TRBV6-5 with TRBJ2-2, with D perhaps TRBD2 (6 bases). CDR1 is MNHEY, CDR2 SVGAGI, per germline. The V end was cut by 8 bases, the J end by 5 bases, with 6 bases between. CDR3 size: 11 residues.

The J gene is TRBJ2-1, the V gene TRBV15, with D perhaps matching TRBD1 or TRBD2 (5 bases each). There are 16 residues in the CDR3. Germline V lookup: CDR1 LNHNV, CDR2 YYDKDF (reference sequence). Trimming took 1 base from V and 8 from J, leaving 18 bases between them. CDR3 nucleotides: TGTGCCACCAGCAGAGGGACGGGGCTGCGGAAGGATGAGCAGTTCTTC. This gives the protein CATSRGTGLRKDEQFF. Together with reference TRBV15 and TRBJ2-1, the CDR3 gives the full variable domain: DAMVIQNPRYQVTQFGKPVTLSCSQTLNHNVMYWYQQKSSQAPKLLFHYYDKDFNNEADTPDNFQSRRPNTSFCFLDIRSPGLGDTAMYLCATSRGTGLRKDEQFFGPGTRLTVL.

V gene TRBV5-6 combines with J gene TRBJ1-2; no clear D gene. CDR1 is SGHDT and CDR2 is YYEEEE in the germline V gene. Trimming took 3 bases from V and 1 from J, leaving 13 bases between them. The length of the CDR3 is 15 residues. The CDR3 reads CASSSSGVYNYGYTF. In nucleotides, the CDR3 is TGTGCCAGCAGCTCCAGCGGAGTTTATAACTATGGCTACACCTTC.

The chain joins TRBV19 to TRBJ1-1; 8 bases align to TRBD1. The CDR3 extends over 15 amino acids. Germline loops: CDR1 LNHDA, CDR2 SQIVND (reference sequence). With V trimmed by 9 bases and J by 2 bases, 11 bases remained unmatched. The CDR3 bases are TGTGCCAGCGTTTATTCCGGACAGGGAAACACTGAAGCTTTCTTT. It is translated as CASVYSGQGNTEAFF.

The gene calls are TRBV10-3 and TRBJ1-2; D not certain. Deletions cut 6 bases from V and 7 bases from J, with 18 bases between. From germline, CDR1 is ENHRY and CDR2 SYGVKD. The CDR3 runs 14 residues. DNA of the CDR3: TGTGCCATCAGACAAATGGGTGAAGCGGCTGGCTACACCTTC. Its protein product is CAIRQMGEAAGYTF.

A single count supports this clone. The rearrangement uses TRBV18 and TRBJ2-5, with D unresolved. V lost 6 bases and J 2 bases, leaving 10 bases between the germline ends. The CDR3 spans 13 residues. Germline CDR1 KGHSH, CDR2 LQKENI. CDR3 sequence: CASSQAMQETQYF. CDR3 coding DNA: TGTGCCAGCTCGCAGGCAATGCAAGAGACCCAGTACTTC.

V and J are TRBV27 and TRBJ2-3, with 7 bases identical to TRBD1. There are 14 residues in the CDR3. CDR1 and CDR2 from the germline V gene are MNHEY and SMNVEV (reference sequence). With 8 bases clipped from V and 3 bases from J, the junction kept 8 bases outside the gene matches. The CDR3 sequence: CASHRGQRTDTQYF. CDR3 nucleotides: TGTGCCAGCCATCGGGGACAGCGGACAGATACGCAGTATTTT.

V and J are TRBV9 and TRBJ2-4; a weak D match, TRBD2 (6 bases). This CDR3 comprises 14 residues. Trimming left V 4 bases short and J 8 bases short, with 16 bases between. CDR1 is SGDLS and CDR2 is YYNGEE in the germline V gene. CDR3 loop: CASSPGTSSDIQYF. The CDR3 DNA reads as TGTGCCAGCAGCCCCGGGACTTCGAGCGACATTCAGTACTTC.

This chain uses TRBV7-2 with TRBJ1-2, with D tentatively TRBD1 (5 bases). This CDR3 is built from 15 residues. Deletions cut 5 bases from V and 7 bases from J, with 20 bases between. Germline values: CDR1 SGHTA, CDR2 FQGNSA. This chain's CDR3 is CASSPRVGVTFGYTF. The CDR3 DNA sequence: TGTGCCAGCAGCCCTAGAGTAGGGGTGACGTTTGGCTACACCTTC.

CDR3 region: CSVERTSGGQETQYF. DNA for the CDR3: TGCAGCGTTGAGAGGACTAGCGGGGGCCAAGAGACCCAGTACTTC. The chain is built from TRBV29-1 and TRBJ2-5, with 13 bases that match TRBD2. The V gene's germline CDR1 is SQVTM and CDR2 ANQGSEA. V shed 3 bases, J shed 1 base, and the junction held 2 bases outside the gene matches. The CDR3 has 15 amino acids. The variable domain in full, completed from reference TRBV29-1 and TRBJ2-5, reads SAVISQKPSRDICQRGTSLTIQCQVDSQVTMMFWYRQQPGQSLTLIATANQGSEATYESGFVIDKFPISRPNLTFSTLTVSNMSPEDSSIYLCSVERTSGGQETQYFGPGTRLLVL.

This clone appeared a single time. This sequence joins TRBV5-1 and TRBJ2-7; D is uncertain. V was cut by 4 bases and J by 0 bases, with 14 bases left in between. The CDR3 consists of 15 residues. Germline V gene lookup returns CDR1 SGHRS and CDR2 YFSETQ. For the CDR3, the DNA is TGCGCCAGCAGCGTGGACGGCCGCGACTCCTACGAGCAGTACTTC. This translates into CASSVDGRDSYEQYF.

The chain joins TRBV2 to TRBJ2-7; possibly TRBD1 for D (6 bases). Germline loops: CDR1 SNHLY, CDR2 FYNNEI. The CDR3 has 17 residues. V was trimmed by 7 bases and J by 0 bases, leaving 22 bases between them. Here the CDR3 reads CASIRDTGRSYSYEQYF. Here the CDR3 DNA reads TGTGCCAGCATCCGGGACACAGGACGGTCCTACTCCTACGAGCAGTACTTC.

This chain links TRBV4-3 with TRBJ1-5; tentatively, D is TRBD1 (5 bases). Trimming stripped 0 bases from V and 6 bases from J, with 12 bases between. This CDR3 has 15 residues. The V gene's germline CDR1 is LGHNA and CDR2 YSLEER. This chain's CDR3 is CASSQDTQGFQPQHF. In DNA form, the CDR3 reads TGCGCCAGCAGCCAAGATACGCAGGGATTTCAGCCCCAGCATTTT.

This clone has just a few counts. This rearrangement joins TRBV7-9 to TRBJ1-5; the match to TRBD1 covers 7 bases. Germline CDR1 and CDR2: SEHNR and FQNEAQ (reference sequence). This CDR3 is 14 amino acids long. Germline trimming cut 0 bases from V and 7 bases from J; bases unmatched to any gene: 3. As DNA, the CDR3 is TGTGCCAGCAGCTTAGCTTTACAGGGGCAGCCCCAGCATTTT. Its translation is CASSLALQGQPQHF.

The gene calls are TRBV30 and TRBJ2-7; weak D call: TRBD2 (5 bases). Germline V lookup: CDR1 GTSNPN, CDR2 SVGIG (reference sequence). V lost 0 bases, J lost 1 base, and 10 bases lay in between. The CDR3 spans 14 residues. In nucleotides, the CDR3 is TGTGCCTGGAGTGTACGTCGGGGTTCCTACGAGCAGTACTTC. The encoded protein is CAWSVRRGSYEQYF. The whole variable domain, remainder taken from reference TRBV30 and TRBJ2-7, is SQTIHQWPATLVQPVGSPLSLECTVEGTSNPNLYWYRQAAGRGLQLLFYSVGIGQISSEVPQNLSASRPQDRQFILSSKKLLLSDSGFYLCAWSVRRGSYEQYFGPGTRLTVT.

The chain links TRBV7-2 to TRBJ2-1; TRBD2 agrees at 7 bases. CDR3 length: 11 amino acids. Unmatched junction bases numbered 6, after V lost 5 bases and J lost 14 bases. Germline assignment: CDR1 SGHTA and CDR2 FQGNSA. The CDR3 loop reads CASSPRGVEFF. In DNA, the CDR3 is TGTGCCAGCAGCCCACGGGGGGTGGAGTTCTTC.

The chain is built from TRBV20-1 and TRBJ2-1; no firm D call. CDR1 is DFQATT and CDR2 is SNEGSKA in the germline V gene (reference sequence). This CDR3 is 11 amino acids long. Trimming shortened V by 2 bases and J by 9 bases, and 8 bases separated the two germline ends. The CDR3 nucleotides are TGCAGTGCTAGACAGGCCCTTGAGCAGTTCTTC. Translated: CSARQALEQFF.